This T cell receptor (beta chain) was sequenced for a study of T cell repertoires and HLA-DP antigens. The V end lost 2 bases, the J end lost 6 bases, and 13 bases lay between the germline ends. The V gene's germline CDR1 is GTSNPN and CDR2 SVGIG (reference sequence). This CDR3 has 13 amino acids. CD4+ T cells were isolated untouched, approximately 98% pure. Sequencing used immunoSEQ multiplex PCR; TCRdb keeps in-frame clones, though not all of them. This table has tens of thousands of clones, around 77% appearing once. With regard to this clone: The antigen remains undetermined.

This clonotype originated in a man aged 55 to 69 in good health and CMV-seronegative. The rearrangement uses TRBV30 and TRBJ1-1; D possibly corresponds to TRBD1 (5 bases). Sequencing was performed on CD4+ T cells from PBMCs. CDR3 sequence reads: CAWSSQGIAEAFF. CDR3 nucleotide sequence: TGTGCCTGGAGTTCCCAGGGAATCGCTGAAGCTTTCTTT.